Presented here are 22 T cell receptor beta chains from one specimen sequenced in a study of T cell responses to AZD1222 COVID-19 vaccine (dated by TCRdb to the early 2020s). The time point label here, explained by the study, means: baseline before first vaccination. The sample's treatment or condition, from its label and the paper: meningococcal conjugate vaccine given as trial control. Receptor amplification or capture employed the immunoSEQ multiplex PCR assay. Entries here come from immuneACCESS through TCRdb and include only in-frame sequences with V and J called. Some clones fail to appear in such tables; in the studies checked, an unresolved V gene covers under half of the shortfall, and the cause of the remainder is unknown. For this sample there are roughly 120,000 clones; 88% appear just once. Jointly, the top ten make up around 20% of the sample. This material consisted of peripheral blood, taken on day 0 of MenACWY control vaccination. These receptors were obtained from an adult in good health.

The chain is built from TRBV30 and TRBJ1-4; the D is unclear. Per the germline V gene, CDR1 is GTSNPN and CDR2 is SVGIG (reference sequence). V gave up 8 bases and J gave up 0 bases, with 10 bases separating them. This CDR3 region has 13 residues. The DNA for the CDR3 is TGTGCCGTCTCAGAAGCAACTAATGAAAAACTGTTTTTT. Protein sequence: CAVSEATNEKLFF.

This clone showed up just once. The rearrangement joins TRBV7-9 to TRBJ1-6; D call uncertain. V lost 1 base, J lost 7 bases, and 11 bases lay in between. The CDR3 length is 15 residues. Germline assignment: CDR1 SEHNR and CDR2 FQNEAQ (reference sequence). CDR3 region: CASSLGGSTNSPLHF. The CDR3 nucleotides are TGTGCCAGCAGCTTAGGTGGCTCTACCAATTCACCCCTCCACTTT.

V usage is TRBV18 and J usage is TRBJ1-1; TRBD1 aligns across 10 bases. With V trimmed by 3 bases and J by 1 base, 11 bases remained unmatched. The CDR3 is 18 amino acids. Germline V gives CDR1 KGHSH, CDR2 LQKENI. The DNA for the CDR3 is TGTGCCAGCTCACCTTCCGGGACAGGGGATGTGAAGAACACTGAAGCTTTCTTT. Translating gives CASSPSGTGDVKNTEAFF.

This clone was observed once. CDR3 residues: CASSGRHTDTQYF. In DNA form, the CDR3 reads TGTGCCAGCAGCGGACGGCACACAGATACGCAGTATTTT. The genes are TRBV25-1 and TRBJ2-3, with D unclear. CDR3 length equals 13 residues. V was cut by 6 bases and J by 2 bases, with 9 bases left in between. Germline V gene data show CDR1 as MGHDK and CDR2 as SYGVNS.

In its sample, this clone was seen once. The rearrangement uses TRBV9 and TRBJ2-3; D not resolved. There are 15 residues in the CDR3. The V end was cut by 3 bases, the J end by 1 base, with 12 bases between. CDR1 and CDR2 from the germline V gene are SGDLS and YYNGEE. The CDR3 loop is CASSAQGLGTDTQYF. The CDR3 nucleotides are TGTGCCAGCAGCGCACAAGGGTTGGGCACAGATACGCAGTATTTT.

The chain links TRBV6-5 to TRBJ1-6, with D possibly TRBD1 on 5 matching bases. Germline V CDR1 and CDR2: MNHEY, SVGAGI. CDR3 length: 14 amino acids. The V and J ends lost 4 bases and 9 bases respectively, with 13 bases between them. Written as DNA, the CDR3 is TGTGCCAGCAGTTTCTCGGCGGGGCGTTCACCCCTCCACTTT. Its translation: CASSFSAGRSPLHF.

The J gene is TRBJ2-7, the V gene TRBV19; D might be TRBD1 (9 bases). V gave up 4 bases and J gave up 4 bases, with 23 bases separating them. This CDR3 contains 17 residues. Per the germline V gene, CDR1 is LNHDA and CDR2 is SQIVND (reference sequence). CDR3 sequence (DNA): TGTGCCAGTAGTACCGGGACAGGGCTAGCGGGCTCTTACGAGCAGTACTTC. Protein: CASSTGTGLAGSYEQYF.

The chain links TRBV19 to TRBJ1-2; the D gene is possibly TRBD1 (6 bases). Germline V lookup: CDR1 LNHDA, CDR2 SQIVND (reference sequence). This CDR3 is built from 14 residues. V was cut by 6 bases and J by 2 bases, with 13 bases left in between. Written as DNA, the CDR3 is TGTGCCAGTAGCAGGAGTACAGGGAACTATGGCTACACCTTC. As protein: CASSRSTGNYGYTF.

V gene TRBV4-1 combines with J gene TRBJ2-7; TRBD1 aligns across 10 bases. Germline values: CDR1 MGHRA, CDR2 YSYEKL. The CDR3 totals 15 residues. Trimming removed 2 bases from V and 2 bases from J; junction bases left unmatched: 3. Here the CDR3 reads CASSQRQGAAYEQYF. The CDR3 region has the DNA TGCGCCAGCAGCCAACGACAGGGGGCTGCCTACGAGCAGTACTTC.

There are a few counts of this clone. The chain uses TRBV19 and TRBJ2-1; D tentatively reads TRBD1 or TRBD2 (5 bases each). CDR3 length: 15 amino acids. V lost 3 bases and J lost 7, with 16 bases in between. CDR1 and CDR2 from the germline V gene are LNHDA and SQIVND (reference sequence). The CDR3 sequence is CASSIYGGRANEQFF. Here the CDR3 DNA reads TGTGCCAGTAGTATTTATGGGGGACGGGCTAATGAGCAGTTCTTC.

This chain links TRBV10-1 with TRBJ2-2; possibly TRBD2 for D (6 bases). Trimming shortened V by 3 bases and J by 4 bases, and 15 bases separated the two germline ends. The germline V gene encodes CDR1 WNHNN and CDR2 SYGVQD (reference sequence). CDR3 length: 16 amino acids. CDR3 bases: TGCGCCAGCAGTGACCCCGGGAGAGCGCGCACCGGGGAGCTGTTTTTT. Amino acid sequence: CASSDPGRARTGELFF.

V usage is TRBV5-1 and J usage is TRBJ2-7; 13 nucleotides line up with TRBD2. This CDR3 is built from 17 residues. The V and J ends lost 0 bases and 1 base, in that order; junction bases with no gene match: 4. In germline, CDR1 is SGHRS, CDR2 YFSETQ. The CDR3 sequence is CASSLGLGLAGSYEQYF. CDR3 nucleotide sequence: TGCGCCAGCAGCTTGGGTCTGGGACTAGCGGGATCCTACGAGCAGTACTTC.

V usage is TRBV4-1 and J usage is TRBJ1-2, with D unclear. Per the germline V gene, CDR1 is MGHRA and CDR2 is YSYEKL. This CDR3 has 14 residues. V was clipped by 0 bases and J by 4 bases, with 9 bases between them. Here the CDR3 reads CASSQEASFYGYTF. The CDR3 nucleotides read TGCGCCAGCAGCCAAGAAGCGTCGTTCTATGGCTACACCTTC.

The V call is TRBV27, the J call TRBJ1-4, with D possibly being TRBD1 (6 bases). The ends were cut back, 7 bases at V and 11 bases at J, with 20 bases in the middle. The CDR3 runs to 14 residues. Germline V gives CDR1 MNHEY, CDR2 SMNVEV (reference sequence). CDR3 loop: CASTSLTGFGKLFF. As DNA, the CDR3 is TGTGCCAGCACCTCCCTCACAGGGTTCGGGAAACTGTTTTTT. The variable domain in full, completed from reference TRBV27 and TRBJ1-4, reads EAQVTQNPRYLITVTGKKLTVTCSQNMNHEYMSWYRQDPGLGLRQIYYSMNVEVTDKGDVPEGYKVSRKEKRNFPLILESPSPNQTSLYFCASTSLTGFGKLFFGSGTQLSVL.

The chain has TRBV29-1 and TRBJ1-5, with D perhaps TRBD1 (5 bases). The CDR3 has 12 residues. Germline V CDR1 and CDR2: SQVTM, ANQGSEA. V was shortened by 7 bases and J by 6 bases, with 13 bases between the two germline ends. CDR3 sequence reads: CSAKGQSQPQHF. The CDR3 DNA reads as TGCAGCGCCAAGGGGCAGAGTCAGCCCCAGCATTTT.

DNA of the CDR3: TGTGCCAGCAGTATCGGGACGGCCTTATCCTACGAGCAGTACTTC. Translating gives CASSIGTALSYEQYF. J is TRBJ2-7 and V is TRBV2; the D call may be TRBD1 or TRBD2 (5 bases each). V was shortened by 5 bases and J by 1 base, with 15 bases between the two germline ends. CDR1 is SNHLY and CDR2 is FYNNEI in the germline V gene. The CDR3 runs 15 residues.

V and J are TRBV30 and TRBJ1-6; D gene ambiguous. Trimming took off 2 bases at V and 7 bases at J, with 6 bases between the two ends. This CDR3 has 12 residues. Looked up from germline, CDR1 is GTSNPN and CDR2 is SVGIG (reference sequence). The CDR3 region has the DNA TGTGCCTGGAGTCTGAACAATTCACCCCTCCACTTT. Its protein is CAWSLNNSPLHF.

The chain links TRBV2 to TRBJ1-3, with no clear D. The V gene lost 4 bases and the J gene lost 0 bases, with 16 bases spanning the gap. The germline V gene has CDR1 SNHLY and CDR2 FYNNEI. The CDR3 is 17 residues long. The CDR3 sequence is CASSVIAGWASGNTIYF. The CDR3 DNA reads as TGTGCCAGCAGTGTAATAGCGGGATGGGCCTCTGGAAACACCATATATTTT.

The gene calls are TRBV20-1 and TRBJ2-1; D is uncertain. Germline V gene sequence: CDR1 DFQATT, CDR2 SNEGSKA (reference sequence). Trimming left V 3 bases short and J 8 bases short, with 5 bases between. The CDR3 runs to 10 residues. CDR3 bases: TGCAGTGCTAGGGCTCATGAGCAGTTCTTC. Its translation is CSARAHEQFF.

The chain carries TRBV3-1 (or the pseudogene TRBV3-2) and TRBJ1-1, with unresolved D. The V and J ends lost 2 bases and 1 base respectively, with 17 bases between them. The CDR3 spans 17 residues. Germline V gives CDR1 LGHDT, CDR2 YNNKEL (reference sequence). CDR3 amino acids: CASSQLARWERNTEAFF. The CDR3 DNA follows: TGTGCCAGCAGCCAACTGGCCCGGTGGGAAAGGAACACTGAAGCTTTCTTT.

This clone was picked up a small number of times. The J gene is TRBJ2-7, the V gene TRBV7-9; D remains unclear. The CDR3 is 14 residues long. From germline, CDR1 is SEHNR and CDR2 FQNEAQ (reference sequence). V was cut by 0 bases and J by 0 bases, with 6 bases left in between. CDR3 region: CASSLAGYSYEQYF. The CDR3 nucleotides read TGTGCCAGCAGCTTAGCAGGGTACTCCTACGAGCAGTACTTC.

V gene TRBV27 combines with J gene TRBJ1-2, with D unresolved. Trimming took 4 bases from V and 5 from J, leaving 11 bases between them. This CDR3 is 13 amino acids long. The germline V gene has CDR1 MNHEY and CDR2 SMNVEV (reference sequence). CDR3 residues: CASSSRPVYGYTF. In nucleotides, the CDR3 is TGTGCCAGCAGTTCTCGGCCGGTGTATGGCTACACCTTC.